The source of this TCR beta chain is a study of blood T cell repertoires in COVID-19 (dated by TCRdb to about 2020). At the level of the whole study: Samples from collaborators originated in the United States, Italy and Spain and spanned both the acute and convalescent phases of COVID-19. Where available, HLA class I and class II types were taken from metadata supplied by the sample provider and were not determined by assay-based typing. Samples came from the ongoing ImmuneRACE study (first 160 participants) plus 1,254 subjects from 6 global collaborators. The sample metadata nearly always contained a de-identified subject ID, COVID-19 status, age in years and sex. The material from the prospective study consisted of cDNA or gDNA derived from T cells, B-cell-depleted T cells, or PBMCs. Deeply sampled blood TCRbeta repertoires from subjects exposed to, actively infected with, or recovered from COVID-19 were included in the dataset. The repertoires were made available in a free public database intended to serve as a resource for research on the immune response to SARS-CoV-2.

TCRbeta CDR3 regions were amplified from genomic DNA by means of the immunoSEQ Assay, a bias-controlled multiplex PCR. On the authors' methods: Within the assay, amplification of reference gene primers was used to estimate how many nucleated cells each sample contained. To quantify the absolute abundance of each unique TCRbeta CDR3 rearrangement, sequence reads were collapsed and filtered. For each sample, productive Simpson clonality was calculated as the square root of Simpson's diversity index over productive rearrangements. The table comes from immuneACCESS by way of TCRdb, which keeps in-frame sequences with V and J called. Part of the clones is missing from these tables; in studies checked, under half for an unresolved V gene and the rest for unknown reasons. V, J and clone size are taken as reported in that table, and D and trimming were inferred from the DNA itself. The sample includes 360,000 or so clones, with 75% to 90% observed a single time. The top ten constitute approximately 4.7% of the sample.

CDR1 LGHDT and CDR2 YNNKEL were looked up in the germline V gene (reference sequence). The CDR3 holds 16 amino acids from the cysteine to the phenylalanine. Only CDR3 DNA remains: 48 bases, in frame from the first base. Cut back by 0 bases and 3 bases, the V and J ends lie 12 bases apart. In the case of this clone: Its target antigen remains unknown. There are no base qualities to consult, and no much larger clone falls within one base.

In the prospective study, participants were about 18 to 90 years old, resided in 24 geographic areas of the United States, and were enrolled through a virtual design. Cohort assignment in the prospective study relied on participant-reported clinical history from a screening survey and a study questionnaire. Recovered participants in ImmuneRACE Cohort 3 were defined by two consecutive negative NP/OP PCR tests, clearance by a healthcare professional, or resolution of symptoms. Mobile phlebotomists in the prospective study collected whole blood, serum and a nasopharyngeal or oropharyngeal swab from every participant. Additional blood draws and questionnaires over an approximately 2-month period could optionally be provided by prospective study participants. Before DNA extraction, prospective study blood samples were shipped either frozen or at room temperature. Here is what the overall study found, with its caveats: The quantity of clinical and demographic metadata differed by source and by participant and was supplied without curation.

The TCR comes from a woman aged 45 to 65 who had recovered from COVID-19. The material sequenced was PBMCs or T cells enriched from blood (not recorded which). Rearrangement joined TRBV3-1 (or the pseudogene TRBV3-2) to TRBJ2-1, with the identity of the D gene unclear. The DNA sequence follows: TGTGCCAGCAGCCAAGATTGGTCCAGGCTCTACAATGAGCAGTTCTTC. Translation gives CASSQDWSRLYNEQFF.